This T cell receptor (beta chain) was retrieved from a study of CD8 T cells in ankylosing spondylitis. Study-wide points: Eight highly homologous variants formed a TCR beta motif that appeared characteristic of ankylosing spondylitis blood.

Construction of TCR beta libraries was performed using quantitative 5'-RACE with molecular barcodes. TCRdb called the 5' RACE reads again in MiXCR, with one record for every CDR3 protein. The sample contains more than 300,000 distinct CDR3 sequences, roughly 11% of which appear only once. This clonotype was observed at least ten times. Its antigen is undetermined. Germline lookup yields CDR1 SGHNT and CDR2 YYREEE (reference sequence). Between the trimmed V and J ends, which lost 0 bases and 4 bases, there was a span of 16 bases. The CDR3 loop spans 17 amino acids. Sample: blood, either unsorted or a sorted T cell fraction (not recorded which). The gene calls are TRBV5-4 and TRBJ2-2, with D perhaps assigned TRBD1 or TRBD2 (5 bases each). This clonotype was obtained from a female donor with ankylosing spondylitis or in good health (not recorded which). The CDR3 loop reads CASSLGPGRTSTGELFF. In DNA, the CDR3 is TGTGCCAGCAGCTTGGGCCCGGGACGCACTTCCACCGGGGAGCTGTTTTTT.